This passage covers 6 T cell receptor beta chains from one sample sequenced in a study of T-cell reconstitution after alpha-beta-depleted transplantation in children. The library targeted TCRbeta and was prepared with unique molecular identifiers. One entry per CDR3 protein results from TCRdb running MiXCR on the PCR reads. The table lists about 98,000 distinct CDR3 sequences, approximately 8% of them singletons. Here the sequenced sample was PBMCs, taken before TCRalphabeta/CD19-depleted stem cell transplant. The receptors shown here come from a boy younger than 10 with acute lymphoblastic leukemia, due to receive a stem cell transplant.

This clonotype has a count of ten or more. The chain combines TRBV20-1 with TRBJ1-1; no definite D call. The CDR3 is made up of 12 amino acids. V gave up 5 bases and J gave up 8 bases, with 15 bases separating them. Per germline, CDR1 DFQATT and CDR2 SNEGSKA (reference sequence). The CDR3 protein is CSASRREVEAFF. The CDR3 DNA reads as TGCAGTGCTTCTCGAAGGGAAGTAGAAGCTTTCTTT.

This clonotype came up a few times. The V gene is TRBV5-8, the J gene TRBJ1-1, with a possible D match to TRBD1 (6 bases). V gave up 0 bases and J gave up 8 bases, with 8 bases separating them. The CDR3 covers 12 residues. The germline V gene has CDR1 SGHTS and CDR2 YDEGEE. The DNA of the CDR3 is TGTGCCAGCAGCTTGGTGACAGGCGAAGCTTTCTTT. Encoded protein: CASSLVTGEAFF.

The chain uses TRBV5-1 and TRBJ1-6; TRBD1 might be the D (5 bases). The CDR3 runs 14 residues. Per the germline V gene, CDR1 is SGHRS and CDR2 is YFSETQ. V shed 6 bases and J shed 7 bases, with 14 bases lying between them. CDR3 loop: CASNSGGWNSPLHF. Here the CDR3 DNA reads TGCGCCAGCAACAGCGGGGGTTGGAATTCACCCCTCCACTTT.

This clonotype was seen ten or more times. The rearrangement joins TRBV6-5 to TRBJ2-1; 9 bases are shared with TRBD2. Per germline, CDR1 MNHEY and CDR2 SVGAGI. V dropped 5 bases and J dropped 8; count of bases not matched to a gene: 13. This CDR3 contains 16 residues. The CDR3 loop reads CASSRSGRGGQDEQFF. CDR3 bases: TGTGCCAGCAGTCGTTCCGGGCGGGGGGGCCAGGATGAGCAGTTCTTC.

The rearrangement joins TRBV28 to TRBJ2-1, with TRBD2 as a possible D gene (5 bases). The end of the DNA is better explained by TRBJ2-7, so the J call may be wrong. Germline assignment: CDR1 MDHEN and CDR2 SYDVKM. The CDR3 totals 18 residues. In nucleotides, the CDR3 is TGTGCCAGCAGTTTCACCCGATCACTAGTTAGCTCCTACAATGAGCAGTACTTC. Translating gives CASSFTRSLVSSYNEQYF.

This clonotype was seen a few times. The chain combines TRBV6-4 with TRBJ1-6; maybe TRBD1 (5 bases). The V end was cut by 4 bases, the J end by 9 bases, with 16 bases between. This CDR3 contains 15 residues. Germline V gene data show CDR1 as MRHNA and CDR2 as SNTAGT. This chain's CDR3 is CASSASSDTVSPLHF. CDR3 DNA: TGTGCCAGCAGTGCCTCTTCGGACACCGTTTCACCCCTCCACTTT.